The next 2 T cell receptor beta chains were all read from a single sample in a study of T cell responses to AZD1222 COVID-19 vaccine. This table comes from immunoSEQ multiplex PCR, and its TCRdb copy is limited to in-frame clones, with some not included. This sample has some 150,000 clones, with around nine tenths found just once. The material sequenced was peripheral blood, taken on day 0 of AZD1222 vaccination. These receptors were collected from an adult in good health.

The V call is TRBV19, the J call TRBJ1-2; 8 nucleotides agree with TRBD1. The germline V gene encodes CDR1 LNHDA and CDR2 SQIVND (reference sequence). CDR3 size: 17 residues. Germline trimming cut 1 base from V and 0 bases from J; bases unmatched to any gene: 7. CDR3 nucleotides: TGTGCCAGTAGTATAGCCAGACAGGGGCCTACTAACTATGGCTACACCTTC. This gives the protein CASSIARQGPTNYGYTF. The full variable domain, with the rest looked up from reference TRBV19 and TRBJ1-2, is DGGITQSPKYLFRKEGQNVTLSCEQNLNHDAMYWYRQDPGQGLRLIYYSQIVNDFQKGDIAEGYSVSREKKESFPLTVTSAQKNPTAFYLCASSIARQGPTNYGYTFGSGTRLTVV.

This clone has more than one count but fewer than ten. The chain carries TRBV5-1 and TRBJ2-7; D not certain. Trimming cost V 3 bases and J 0 bases, with 7 bases left between them. The CDR3 runs to 13 residues. Germline CDR1 and CDR2: SGHRS and YFSETQ. CDR3 residues: CASSSQPSYEQYF. The DNA of the CDR3 is TGCGCCAGCAGCTCCCAGCCCTCCTACGAGCAGTACTTC.